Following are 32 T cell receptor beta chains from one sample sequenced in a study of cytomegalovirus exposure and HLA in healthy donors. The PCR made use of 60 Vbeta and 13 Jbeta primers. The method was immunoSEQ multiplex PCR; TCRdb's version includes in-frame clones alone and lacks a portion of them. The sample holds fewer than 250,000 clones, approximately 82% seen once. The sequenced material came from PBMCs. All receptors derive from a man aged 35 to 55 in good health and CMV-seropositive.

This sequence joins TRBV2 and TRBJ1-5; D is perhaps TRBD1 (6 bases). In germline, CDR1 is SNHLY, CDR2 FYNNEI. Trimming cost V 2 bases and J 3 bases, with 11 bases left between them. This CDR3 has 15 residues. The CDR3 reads CASSEKTGDNQPQHF. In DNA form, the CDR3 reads TGTGCCAGCAGTGAAAAGACAGGAGACAATCAGCCCCAGCATTTT.

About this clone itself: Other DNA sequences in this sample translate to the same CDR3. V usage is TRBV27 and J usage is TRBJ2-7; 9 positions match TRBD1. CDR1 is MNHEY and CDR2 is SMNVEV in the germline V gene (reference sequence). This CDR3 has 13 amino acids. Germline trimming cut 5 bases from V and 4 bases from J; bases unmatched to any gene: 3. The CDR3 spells CASSPGQGYEQYF. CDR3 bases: TGTGCCAGCAGTCCGGGACAGGGATACGAGCAGTACTTC.

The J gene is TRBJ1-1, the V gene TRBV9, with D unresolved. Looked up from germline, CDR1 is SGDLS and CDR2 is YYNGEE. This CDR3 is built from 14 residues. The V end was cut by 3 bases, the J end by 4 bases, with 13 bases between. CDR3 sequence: CASSAESAGTEAFF. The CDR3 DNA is TGTGCCAGCAGCGCCGAGTCCGCGGGCACTGAAGCTTTCTTT.

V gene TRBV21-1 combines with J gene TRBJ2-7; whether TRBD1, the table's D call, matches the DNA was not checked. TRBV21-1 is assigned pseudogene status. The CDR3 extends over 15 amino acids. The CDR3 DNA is TGTGCCAGCAGCAAAGCGGACAGGGCCACCTACGAGCAGTACTTC. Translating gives CASSKADRATYEQYF.

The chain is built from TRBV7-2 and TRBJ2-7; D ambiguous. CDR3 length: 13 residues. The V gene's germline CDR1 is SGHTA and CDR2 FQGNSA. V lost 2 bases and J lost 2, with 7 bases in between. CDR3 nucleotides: TGTGCCAGCAGCTTAACTCGGGCCTACGAGCAGTACTTC. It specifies CASSLTRAYEQYF.

The CDR3 DNA reads TGTGCCAGCAGCAACCGAGGGGGCGCAGGGTACAATGAGCAGTTCTTC. It translates to CASSNRGGAGYNEQFF. The V call is TRBV11-2, the J call TRBJ2-1; 7 bases match TRBD1. In germline, CDR1 is SGHAT, CDR2 FQNNGV. V dropped 5 bases and J dropped 4; count of bases not matched to a gene: 11. The CDR3 covers 16 residues.

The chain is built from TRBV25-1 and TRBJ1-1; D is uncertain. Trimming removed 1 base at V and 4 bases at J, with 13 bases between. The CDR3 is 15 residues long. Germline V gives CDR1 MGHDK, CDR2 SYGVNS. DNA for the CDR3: TGTGCCAGCAGTGAATCTAGCGAGGGCTTCACTGAAGCTTTCTTT. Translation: CASSESSEGFTEAFF.

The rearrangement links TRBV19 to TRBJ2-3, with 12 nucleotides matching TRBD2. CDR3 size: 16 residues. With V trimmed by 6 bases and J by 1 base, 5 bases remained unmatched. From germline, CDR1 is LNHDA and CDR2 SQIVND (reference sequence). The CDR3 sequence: CASRYSSGRGTDTQYF. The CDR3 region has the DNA TGTGCCAGTAGGTACTCTAGCGGGAGGGGCACAGATACGCAGTATTTT.

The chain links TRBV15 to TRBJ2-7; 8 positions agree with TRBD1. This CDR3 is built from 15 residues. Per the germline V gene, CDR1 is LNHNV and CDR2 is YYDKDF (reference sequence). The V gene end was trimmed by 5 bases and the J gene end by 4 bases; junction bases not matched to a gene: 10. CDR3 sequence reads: CATSERDRSAYEQYF. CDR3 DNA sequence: TGTGCCACCAGCGAGAGGGACAGGTCAGCGTACGAGCAGTACTTC.

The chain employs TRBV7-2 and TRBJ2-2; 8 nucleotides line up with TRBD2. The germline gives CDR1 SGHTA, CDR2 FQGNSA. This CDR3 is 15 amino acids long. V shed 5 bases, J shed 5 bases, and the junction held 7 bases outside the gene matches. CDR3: CASSPGGPWTGELFF. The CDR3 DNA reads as TGTGCCAGCAGCCCGGGAGGGCCGTGGACCGGGGAGCTGTTTTTT.

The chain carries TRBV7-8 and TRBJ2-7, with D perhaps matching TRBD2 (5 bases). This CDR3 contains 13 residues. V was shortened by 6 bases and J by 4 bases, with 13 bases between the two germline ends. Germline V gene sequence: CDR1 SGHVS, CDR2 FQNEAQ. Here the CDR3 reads CASSQNGVYEQYF. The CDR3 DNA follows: TGTGCCAGCAGTCAAAACGGGGTGTACGAGCAGTACTTC.

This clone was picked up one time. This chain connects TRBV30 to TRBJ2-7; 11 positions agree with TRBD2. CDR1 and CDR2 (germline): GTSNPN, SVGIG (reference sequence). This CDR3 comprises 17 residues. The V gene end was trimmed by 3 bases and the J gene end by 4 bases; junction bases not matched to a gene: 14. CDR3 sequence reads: CAWRELGGLAGLYEQYF. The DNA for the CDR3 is TGTGCCTGGAGAGAATTAGGTGGACTAGCGGGTCTTTACGAGCAGTACTTC.

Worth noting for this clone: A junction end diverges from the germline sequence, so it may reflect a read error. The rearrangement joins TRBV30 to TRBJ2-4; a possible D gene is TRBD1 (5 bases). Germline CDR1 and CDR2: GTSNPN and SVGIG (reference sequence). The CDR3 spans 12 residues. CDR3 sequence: CAWSRGFNSQYF. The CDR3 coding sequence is TGTGCCTGGAGTAGGGGATTCAACAGTCAGTACTTC.

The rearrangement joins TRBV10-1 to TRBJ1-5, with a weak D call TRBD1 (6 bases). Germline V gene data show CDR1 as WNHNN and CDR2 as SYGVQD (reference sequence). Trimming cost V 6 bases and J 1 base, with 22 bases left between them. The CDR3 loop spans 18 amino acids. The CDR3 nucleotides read TGCGCCAGCAGATTCGGGGACACTATTAAAAGAAGCAATCAGCCCCAGCATTTT. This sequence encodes CASRFGDTIKRSNQPQHF.

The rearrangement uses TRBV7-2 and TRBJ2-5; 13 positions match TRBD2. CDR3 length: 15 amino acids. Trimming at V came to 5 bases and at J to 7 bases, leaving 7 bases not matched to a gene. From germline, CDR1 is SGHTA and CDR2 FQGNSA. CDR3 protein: CASSLQLAGGGTQYF. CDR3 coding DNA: TGTGCCAGCAGCCTCCAACTAGCGGGAGGGGGGACCCAGTACTTC.

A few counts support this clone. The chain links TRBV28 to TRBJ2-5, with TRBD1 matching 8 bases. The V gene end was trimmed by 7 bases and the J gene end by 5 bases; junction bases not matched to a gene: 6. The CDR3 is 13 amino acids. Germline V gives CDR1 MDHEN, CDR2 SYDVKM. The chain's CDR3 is CASTRTGLETQYF. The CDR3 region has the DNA TGTGCCAGCACCAGGACAGGGTTGGAGACCCAGTACTTC.

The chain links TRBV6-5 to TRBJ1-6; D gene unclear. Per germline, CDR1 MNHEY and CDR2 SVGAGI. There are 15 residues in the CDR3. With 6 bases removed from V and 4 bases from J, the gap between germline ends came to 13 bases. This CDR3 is CASRPQEAYNSPLHF. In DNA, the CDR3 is TGTGCCAGCAGGCCTCAGGAAGCTTATAATTCACCCCTCCACTTT.

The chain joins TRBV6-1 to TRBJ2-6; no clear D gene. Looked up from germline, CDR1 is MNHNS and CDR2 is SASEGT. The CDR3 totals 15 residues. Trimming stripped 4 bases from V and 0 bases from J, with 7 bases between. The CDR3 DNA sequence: TGTGCCAGCAGTGTAAGACTCTCTGGGGCCAACGTCCTGACTTTC. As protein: CASSVRLSGANVLTF.

This CDR3 reads CSVSGTASVNLHEQYF. Here the CDR3 DNA reads TGCAGCGTCTCCGGGACAGCCTCAGTTAACCTACACGAGCAGTACTTC. The V call is TRBV29-1, the J call TRBJ2-7, with 7 nucleotides matching TRBD1. The CDR3 has 16 residues. CDR1 and CDR2 from the germline V gene are SQVTM and ANQGSEA. The V segment lost 6 bases and the J segment 5 bases; nucleotides outside the gene matches: 19.

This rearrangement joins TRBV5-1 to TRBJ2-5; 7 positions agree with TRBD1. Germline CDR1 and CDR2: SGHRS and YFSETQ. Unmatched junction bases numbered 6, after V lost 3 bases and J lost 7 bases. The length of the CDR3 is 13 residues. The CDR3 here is CASSSQGPGTQYF. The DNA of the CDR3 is TGCGCCAGCAGCTCACAGGGGCCAGGGACCCAGTACTTC.

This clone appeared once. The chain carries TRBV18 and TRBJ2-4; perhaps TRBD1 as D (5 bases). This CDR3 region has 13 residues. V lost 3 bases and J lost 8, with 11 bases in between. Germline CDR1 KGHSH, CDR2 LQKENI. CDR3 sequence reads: CASSPQQGDIQYF. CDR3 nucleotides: TGTGCCAGCTCACCTCAGCAGGGTGACATTCAGTACTTC.

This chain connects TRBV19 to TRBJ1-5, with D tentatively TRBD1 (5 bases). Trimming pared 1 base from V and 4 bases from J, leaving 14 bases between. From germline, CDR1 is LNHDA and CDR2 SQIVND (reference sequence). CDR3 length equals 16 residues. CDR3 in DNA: TGTGCCAGTAGTATAGTGGAGGGACCGGGGAATCAGCCCCAGCATTTT. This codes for CASSIVEGPGNQPQHF. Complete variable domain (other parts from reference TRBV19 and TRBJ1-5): DGGITQSPKYLFRKEGQNVTLSCEQNLNHDAMYWYRQDPGQGLRLIYYSQIVNDFQKGDIAEGYSVSREKKESFPLTVTSAQKNPTAFYLCASSIVEGPGNQPQHFGDGTRLSIL.

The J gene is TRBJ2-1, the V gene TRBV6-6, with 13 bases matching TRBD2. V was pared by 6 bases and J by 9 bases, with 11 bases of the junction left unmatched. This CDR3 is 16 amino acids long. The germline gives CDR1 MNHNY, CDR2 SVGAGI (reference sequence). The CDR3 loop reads CASSQNPGLAGTEQFF. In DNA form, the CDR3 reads TGTGCCAGCAGCCAAAACCCGGGACTAGCGGGAACTGAGCAGTTCTTC.

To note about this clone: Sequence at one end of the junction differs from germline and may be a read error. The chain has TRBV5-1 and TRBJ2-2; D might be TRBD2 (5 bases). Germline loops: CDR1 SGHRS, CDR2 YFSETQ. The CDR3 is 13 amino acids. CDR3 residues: CASSFDEHRGAVF. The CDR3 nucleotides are TGCGCCAGCAGCTTCGACGAACACCGGGGAGCTGTTTTT.

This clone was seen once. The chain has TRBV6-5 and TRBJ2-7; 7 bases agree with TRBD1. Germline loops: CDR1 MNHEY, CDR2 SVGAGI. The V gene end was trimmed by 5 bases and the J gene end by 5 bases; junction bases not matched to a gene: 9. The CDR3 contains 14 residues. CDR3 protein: CASSPTGVGDEQYF. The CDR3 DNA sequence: TGTGCCAGCAGTCCCACAGGGGTCGGGGACGAGCAGTACTTC.

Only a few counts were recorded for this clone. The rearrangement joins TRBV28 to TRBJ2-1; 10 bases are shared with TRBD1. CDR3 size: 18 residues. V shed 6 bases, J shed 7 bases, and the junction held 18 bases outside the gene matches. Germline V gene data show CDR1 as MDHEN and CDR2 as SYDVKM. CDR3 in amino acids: CASRSPIVRQGAGNEQFF. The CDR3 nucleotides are TGTGCCAGCAGATCGCCAATTGTCCGACAGGGGGCGGGAAATGAGCAGTTCTTC.

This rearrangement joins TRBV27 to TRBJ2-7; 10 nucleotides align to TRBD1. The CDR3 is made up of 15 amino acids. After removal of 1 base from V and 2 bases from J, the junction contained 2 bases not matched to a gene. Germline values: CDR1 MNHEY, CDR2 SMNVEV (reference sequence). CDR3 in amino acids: CASSLWGTGAYEQYF. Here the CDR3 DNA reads TGTGCCAGCAGTTTATGGGGGACAGGGGCCTACGAGCAGTACTTC.

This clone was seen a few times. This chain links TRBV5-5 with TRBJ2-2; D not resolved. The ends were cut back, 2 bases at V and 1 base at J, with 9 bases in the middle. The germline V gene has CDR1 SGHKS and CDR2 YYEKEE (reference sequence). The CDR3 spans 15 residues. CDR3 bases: TGTGCCAGCAGCTTTTATCCCAGGAACACCGGGGAGCTGTTTTTT. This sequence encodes CASSFYPRNTGELFF.

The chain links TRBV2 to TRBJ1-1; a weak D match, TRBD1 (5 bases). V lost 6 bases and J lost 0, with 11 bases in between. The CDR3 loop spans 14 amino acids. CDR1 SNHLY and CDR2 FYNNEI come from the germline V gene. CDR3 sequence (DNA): TGTGCCAGCAGCAGGGAGGATTTGAACACTGAAGCTTTCTTT. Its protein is CASSREDLNTEAFF.

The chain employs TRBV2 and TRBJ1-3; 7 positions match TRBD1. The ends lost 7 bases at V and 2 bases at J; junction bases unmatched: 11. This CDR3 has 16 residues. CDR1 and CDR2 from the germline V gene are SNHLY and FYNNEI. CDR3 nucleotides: TGTGCCAGCAACCCGGAGGGGGCGCGAGCTGGAAACACCATATATTTT. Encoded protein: CASNPEGARAGNTIYF.

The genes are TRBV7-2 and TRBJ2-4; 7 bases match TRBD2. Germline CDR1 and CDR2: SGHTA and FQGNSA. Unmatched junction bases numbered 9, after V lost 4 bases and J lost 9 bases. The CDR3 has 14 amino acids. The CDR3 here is CASSSPPGGVIQYF. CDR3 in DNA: TGTGCCAGCAGCTCCCCCCCGGGAGGAGTCATTCAGTACTTC.

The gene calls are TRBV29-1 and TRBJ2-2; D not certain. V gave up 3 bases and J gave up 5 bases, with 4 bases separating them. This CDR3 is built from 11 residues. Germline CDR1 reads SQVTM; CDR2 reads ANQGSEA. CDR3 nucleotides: TGCAGCGTTGACAATACCGGGGAGCTGTTTTTT. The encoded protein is CSVDNTGELFF.